These 10 T cell receptor beta chains came from one sample sequenced in a study of cytomegalovirus exposure and HLA in healthy donors. The PCR had 60 Vbeta and 13 Jbeta primers. Profiling relied on immunoSEQ multiplex PCR, and the TCRdb table lists in-frame clones only, not all of them. The sample contains about 170,000 clones, roughly 79% of which appear only once. Input material: PBMCs. These receptors were obtained from a woman between 50 and 59 years old in good health and CMV-seropositive.

This sequence joins TRBV6-1 and TRBJ2-1; D remains unclear. Per the germline V gene, CDR1 is MNHNS and CDR2 is SASEGT. V was cut by 2 bases and J by 9 bases, with 11 bases left in between. This CDR3 contains 13 residues. CDR3 DNA: TGTGCCAGCAGTGAAATTCGCAGTCCTGAGCAGTTCTTC. This gives the protein CASSEIRSPEQFF.

This clone was counted between two and nine times. The chain employs TRBV30 and TRBJ2-7, with TRBD2 as a possible D gene (7 bases). V dropped 4 bases and J dropped 9 bases, with 19 bases sitting between them. The CDR3 is 13 amino acids. The germline gives CDR1 GTSNPN, CDR2 SVGIG (reference sequence). CDR3 sequence reads: CAWIRGGEGVQYF. The DNA for the CDR3 is TGTGCCTGGATTAGGGGGGGGGAGGGCGTGCAGTACTTC.

This clone has just one count. The chain carries TRBV6-5 and TRBJ1-3; TRBD1 matches 10 bases. Germline V lookup: CDR1 MNHEY, CDR2 SVGAGI. There are 16 residues in the CDR3. J was trimmed by 4 bases and V by 4 bases; bases with no gene match: 7. CDR3 nucleotide sequence: TGTGCCAGCAGTTCTTCCGGGACAGGGGCAGGAAACACCATATATTTT. Translation: CASSSSGTGAGNTIYF.

The chain couples TRBV30 to TRBJ1-5; the D is unclear. The CDR3 is 14 residues long. CDR1 is GTSNPN, CDR2 SVGIG, per germline (reference sequence). Trimming took off 3 bases at V and 3 bases at J, with 12 bases between the two ends. The CDR3: CAWRLGGFNQPQHF. In DNA, the CDR3 is TGTGCCTGGAGATTGGGAGGGTTCAATCAGCCCCAGCATTTT.

The gene calls are TRBV18 and TRBJ1-2; D is undetermined. The length of the CDR3 is 15 residues. The germline CDR1 and CDR2 sequences are KGHSH and LQKENI. Deletions cut 1 base from V and 3 bases from J, with 12 bases between. CDR3 coding DNA: TGTGCCAGCTCACCACTACTAGCGCACGACTATGGCTACACCTTC. Its translation is CASSPLLAHDYGYTF.

The chain joins TRBV5-1 to TRBJ2-3, with D possibly matching TRBD2 (5 bases). V lost 1 base to trimming and J lost 2 bases, with 5 bases between them. The CDR3 sequence is 13 residues long. CDR1 is SGHRS and CDR2 is YFSETQ in the germline V gene. CDR3 bases: TGCGCCAGCAGCTTGCTAGCCACAGATACGCAGTATTTT. It codes for CASSLLATDTQYF.

V and J are TRBV19 and TRBJ1-5; a weak D match, TRBD1 (6 bases). Germline CDR1 LNHDA, CDR2 SQIVND (reference sequence). Trimming pared 4 bases from V and 2 bases from J, leaving 12 bases between. This CDR3 has 15 amino acids. CDR3 in DNA: TGTGCCAGTAGTAGGTCAGGGGAAGGCAATCAGCCCCAGCATTTT. Translation gives CASSRSGEGNQPQHF.

The chain links TRBV10-2 to TRBJ2-7; perhaps TRBD1 as D (6 bases). The CDR3 length is 13 residues. The V gene's germline CDR1 is WSHSY and CDR2 SAAADI. Trimming pared 4 bases from V and 3 bases from J, leaving 10 bases between. Here the CDR3 reads CASSVDSYYEQYF. CDR3 nucleotides: TGCGCCAGCAGTGTGGACAGTTACTACGAGCAGTACTTC.

The chain links TRBV18 to TRBJ2-7; 13 nucleotides match TRBD2. J was trimmed by 4 bases and V by 5 bases; bases with no gene match: 8. The germline V gene has CDR1 KGHSH and CDR2 LQKENI. CDR3 length: 16 residues. The CDR3 loop is CASSTGTSGNMYEQYF. DNA of the CDR3: TGTGCCAGCTCAACCGGGACTAGCGGGAATATGTACGAGCAGTACTTC.

The chain joins TRBV7-6 to TRBJ1-5; 8 nucleotides align to TRBD1. V shed 1 base and J 0 bases; nucleotides not matched to a gene: 8. The CDR3 length is 18 residues. Per the germline V gene, CDR1 is SGHVS and CDR2 is FNYEAQ. The CDR3: CASSLGRAGGYSNQPQHF. For the CDR3, the DNA is TGTGCCAGCAGCTTAGGCCGGGCAGGGGGCTATAGCAATCAGCCCCAGCATTTT.